The rows below give T cell receptor beta chains drawn from one sample of a study of T cell clones after liver transplantation. Libraries were prepared by immunoSEQ multiplex PCR; TCRdb keeps only in-frame clonotypes and omits some of them. The data show 45,000 to 60,000 clones, with roughly 70% seen just once and 8% to 10% held by the top ten. Here the sequenced sample was CD4+ T cells from blood, taken at the 22-month timepoint. The receptors were gathered from a human patient who received a liver transplant. Some T cells may be the graft donor's. Each CDR3 is given with its conserved first and last residue. The D gene is left open where the match is weak. Some rows mark clone size as missing; the rest say once, few, many or name a class of expanded clone.

size: few
J: TRBJ1-6
V: TRBV27
D: -
DNA: TGTGCCAGCAGTCCCCCCGGACAGCCTTATCCCAATTCACCCCTCCACTTT
CDR3: CASSPPGQPYPNSPLHF

size: -
J: TRBJ2-1
V: TRBV4-1
D: -
DNA: TGCGCCAGCGGAGGGGCTACCCCTCTAATTGGATCCTACAATGAGCAGTTCTTC
CDR3: CASGGATPLIGSYNEQFF

size: -
J: TRBJ1-5
V: TRBV4-1
D: TRBD1
DNA: TGCGCCAGCAGCCAATACAGGGGAGGCAATCAGCCCCAGCATTTT
CDR3: CASSQYRGGNQPQHF

size: few
J: TRBJ2-7
V: TRBV19
D: -
DNA: TGTGCCAGTAGAGCAGCGAGCTCCTACGAGCAGTACTTC
CDR3: CASRAASSYEQYF

size: -
J: TRBJ1-3
V: TRBV4-2
D: TRBD1
DNA: TGTGCCAGCAGCCAAGATCCGGGACAGAGCTCTGGAAACACCATATATTTT
CDR3: CASSQDPGQSSGNTIYF

size: few
J: TRBJ2-6
V: TRBV9
D: -
DNA: TGTGCCAGCAGCCCGAGTTCGTTCTCTGGGGCCAACGTCCTGACTTTC
CDR3: CASSPSSFSGANVLTF

size: -
J: TRBJ2-4
V: TRBV2
D: -
DNA: TGTGCCAGCAGCCAAACACCCTCAAGAATGGCCAAAAACATTCAGTACTTC
CDR3: CASSQTPSRMAKNIQYF

size: few
J: TRBJ2-1
V: TRBV10-3
D: -
DNA: TGTGCCATCAGTCCCTCCTCCCGGGCTTCGTACAATGAGCAGTTCTTC
CDR3: CAISPSSRASYNEQFF

size: -
J: TRBJ2-4
V: TRBV6-1
D: -
DNA: TGTGCCAGCAGTGCGGGGGGCAACAAAAACATTCAGTACTTC
CDR3: CASSAGGNKNIQYF

size: -
J: TRBJ1-1
V: TRBV2
D: TRBD1
DNA: TGTGCCAGCAGTAACAGGGGGCGCGACACTGAAGCTTTCTTT
CDR3: CASSNRGRDTEAFF

size: few
J: TRBJ1-1
V: TRBV7-9
D: -
DNA: TGTGCCATCCCCGGTGAGGTTGAAGCTTTCTTT
CDR3: CAIPGEVEAFF

size: -
J: TRBJ1-1
V: TRBV10-1
D: -
DNA: TGCGCCAGCAGTGCCGCCCAGGGGCGGTCTGAAGCTTTCTTT
CDR3: CASSAAQGRSEAFF

size: -
J: TRBJ1-2
V: TRBV2
D: TRBD1
DNA: TGTGCCAGCAGTGGACAGGGGGGCACCTATGGCTACACCTTC
CDR3: CASSGQGGTYGYTF

size: -
J: TRBJ1-6
V: TRBV28
D: TRBD1
DNA: TGTGCCAGCAGTTTCTGGGAGCGGGGACAGGGGTATTCACCCCTCCACTTT
CDR3: CASSFWERGQGYSPLHF

size: -
J: TRBJ2-2
V: TRBV7-6
D: -
DNA: TGTGCCAGCAGCCGAACCGGGCCGGGGACGACCGGGGAGCTGTTTTTT
CDR3: CASSRTGPGTTGELFF

size: few
J: TRBJ1-4
V: TRBV7-9
D: -
DNA: TGTGCCAGCAGCCTGGTAGGACCAATGGCTAATGAAAAACTGTTTTTT
CDR3: CASSLVGPMANEKLFF

size: few
J: TRBJ2-1
V: TRBV27
D: TRBD1
DNA: TGTGCCAGCAGACCCCAGGGGGCCCTCTACAATGAGCAGTTCTTC
CDR3: CASRPQGALYNEQFF

size: -
J: TRBJ2-7
V: TRBV6-1
D: -
DNA: TGTGCCTCCAGAAATCAACGCGTCCTCTACGAGCAGTACTTC
CDR3: CASRNQRVLYEQYF

size: few
J: TRBJ2-2
V: TRBV2
D: -
DNA: TGTGCCAGCAAGGGGACGGGGAACACCGGGGAGCTGTTTTTT
CDR3: CASKGTGNTGELFF

size: -
J: TRBJ2-3
V: TRBV6-1
D: -
DNA: TGTGCCAGCAGTGAAGGGAGCACAGATACGCAGTATTTT
CDR3: CASSEGSTDTQYF

size: once
J: TRBJ1-2
V: TRBV11-2
D: -
DNA: TGTGCCAGCAGCTCACTGCAGGGAAAAGGAGCCTATGGCTACACCTTC
CDR3: CASSSLQGKGAYGYTF

size: -
J: TRBJ1-1
V: TRBV20-1
D: TRBD1
DNA: TGCAGTGCGAGGGGGGACAGAGAAGCTTTCTTT
CDR3: CSARGDREAFF

size: -
J: TRBJ1-6
V: TRBV18
D: -
DNA: TGTGCCAGCTCACGAGTTGATCGAGGGATCTATAATTCACCCCTCCACTTT
CDR3: CASSRVDRGIYNSPLHF

size: -
J: TRBJ1-2
V: TRBV28
D: -
DNA: TGTGCCAGCAGTTTAATGCGACGACGGGGTAAAAACTATGGCTACACCTTC
CDR3: CASSLMRRRGKNYGYTF

size: -
J: TRBJ1-5
V: TRBV11-2
D: -
DNA: TGTGCCAGCAGCTCATTGGGGGGGGGTAGCAATCAGCCCCAGCATTTT
CDR3: CASSSLGGGSNQPQHF

size: -
J: TRBJ1-6
V: TRBV28
D: -
DNA: TGTGCCAGCAAACCGACCCGTGATAATTCACCCCTCCACTTT
CDR3: CASKPTRDNSPLHF

size: -
J: TRBJ2-7
V: TRBV7-9
D: -
DNA: TGTGCCAGCAGCTTAGTAGAGGGCGAGCAGTACTTC
CDR3: CASSLVEGEQYF

size: -
J: TRBJ1-2
V: TRBV4-1
D: -
DNA: TGCGCCAGCAGTCCTCGGGCCCAGGGAGGCTACACCTTC
CDR3: CASSPRAQGGYTF

size: few
J: TRBJ1-4
V: TRBV6-1
D: -
DNA: TGTGCCAGCAGTGAGACAGCGGGGTCTCTTAATAAAAAACTGTTTTTT
CDR3: CASSETAGSLNKKLFF

size: -
J: TRBJ1-6
V: TRBV7-2
D: -
DNA: TGTGCCAGCAGCTTAATTGCACAGCAAGGGTCACCCCTCCACTTT
CDR3: CASSLIAQQGSPLHF

size: -
J: TRBJ2-7
V: TRBV28
D: TRBD1
DNA: TGTGCCAGCAGCCCTCTGGGACAGGGGGCAGAGGTGCAGTACTTC
CDR3: CASSPLGQGAEVQYF

size: -
J: TRBJ2-2
V: TRBV4-2
D: -
DNA: TGTGCCAGCAGCCAAGATTTAGGGGTCGGGGAGCTGTTTTTT
CDR3: CASSQDLGVGELFF

size: -
J: TRBJ1-3
V: TRBV9
D: -
DNA: TGTGCCAGCAGCGTAGGAGCGTTCTCTGGAAACACCATATATTTT
CDR3: CASSVGAFSGNTIYF

size: -
J: TRBJ1-4
V: TRBV5-4
D: -
DNA: TGTGCCAGCAGCCTCACAGGGACGTCGACTAATGAAAAACTGTTTTTT
CDR3: CASSLTGTSTNEKLFF